This T cell receptor (beta chain) was profiled in a study of T cell responses to AZD1222 COVID-19 vaccine (dated by TCRdb to about 2021). Concerning the study at large: TCR sequencing was performed for 233 trial participants, of whom about 210 were given two doses of AZD1222 and approximately 25 were given two doses of MenACWY control vaccine. Enrollment into the trials was organized by age into subgroups of 18-55, 56-69 and 70-plus years, and those subgroups contained roughly 150, 30 and 60 TCR-sequenced participants, respectively.

The CDR3 regions of human TCRbeta chains were subjected to immunosequencing. The authors' pipeline ran thus. TCRs in the repertoires were matched against a reference library of SARS-CoV-2-specific TCRs that had been generated with the MIRA antigen-specificity platform. Breadth was defined as the fraction of unique TCRs that were SARS-CoV-2-associated, and depth was defined as the fraction of total T cells that were SARS-CoV-2-associated. Each spike-specific TCR was assigned to its reactive spike region and to a CD4 or CD8 class using the MIRA data. Log10-transformed breadth and depth values were compared by one-way ANOVA with Sidak's multiple comparisons tests. Not all clones reach the TCRdb copy of this immuneACCESS table, which keeps in-frame sequences only. Checked studies attribute under half of the gap to unresolved V genes and leave the rest unexplained. V and J calls and clone size are given by that table; D and trimming were obtained from the DNA. A total of about 120,000 clones appear in this sample, roughly 82% of them only once. In total, the top ten clones hold roughly a quarter of the sample.

Overall study outcomes, separate from this receptor: Epitopes outside the regions mutated in the B.1.351 and B.1.1.7 variants were reportedly recognized by nearly half of the unique spike-specific TCRs. The 56-69-year group was small, and its depth increase did not reach significance, likely because of low power. Because no day 14 peak-response samples were available, the repertoires could be characterized only after the peak T cell response. The whole spike protein was spanned by vaccine-associated CD4 TCRs, and dominant responses were seen in regions 160-218 and 743-854. A significant rise in spike-specific TCR breadth and depth was observed after two AZD1222 doses relative to day 0 and relative to MenACWY recipients. Participants were mostly white British, with more females than males. The authors suggested clonal diversity may have been underestimated. Only five to seven AZD1222 recipients were SARS-CoV-2 seropositive at baseline, limiting conclusions about previously exposed vaccinees.

What the time point label conveys for this sample: about 28 days (+/-7) after the second vaccine dose. AZD1222 recipients given second doses at about 4 weeks or at about 12 weeks were pooled, since spike-specific TCR depth and breadth were not found to differ between the two schedules. Vaccinee samples were obtained from the UK trials COV001 and COV002, which included a single-blind randomized controlled phase 2/3 trial of AZD1222 (ChAdOx1 nCoV-19) in healthy adults. For TCRbeta chain sequencing, PBMC samples from trial participants were taken at day 0 and at day 28 after the second dose. Cut back by 1 base and 4 bases, the V and J ends lie 11 bases apart. The germline V gene supplies CDR1 SGHTA and CDR2 FQGNSA. The CDR3 has 15 amino acids, counting the end cysteine and phenylalanine. Only the CDR3 DNA stays, 45 bases, in frame from base 1. Comments on this clone: The antigen it recognizes is unknown. Base qualities are not provided; no much larger clone lies one nucleotide away.

Rearrangement joined TRBV7-2 to TRBJ1-5, with the D gene not clear enough to name. The sequence was obtained from an adult who received the AZD1222 COVID-19 vaccine. The sample consisted of peripheral blood, taken 28 days after the second AZD1222 dose. The CDR3 reads as follows: CASSLEGGLNQPQHF. The nucleotide sequence reads TGTGCCAGCAGCTTAGAAGGAGGGCTTAATCAGCCCCAGCATTTT.